The TCR beta chain under discussion was sequenced for a study of cytomegalovirus exposure and HLA in healthy donors. Notes on the study in general: CMV antigen specificity of three CMV-associated chains was confirmed in vitro. It was likely that a cluster of highly shared sequence variants was a sequencing artifact. Researchers catalogued 160 or so TCR beta chains as cytomegalovirus-associated.

A word on this clone: The antigen is not known.

There are 15 residues in the CDR3. V was clipped by 1 base and J by 1 base, with 10 bases between them. CDR1 is SGHDN, CDR2 FVKESK, per germline. Though nominally healthy at sampling, donors likely had unrecorded immune exposures. It was with 60 Vbeta and 13 Jbeta primers that the PCR ran. Repertoires were generated with immunoSEQ multiplex PCR, while TCRdb's copy carries only in-frame clones and drops some. The sample contains fewer than 130,000 clones, around 80% of which appear only once. The rearrangement joins TRBV14 to TRBJ1-1; D call uncertain. The receptor comes from a woman between 40 and 55 years old in good health and CMV-seronegative. Material for sequencing was PBMCs. CDR3 protein: CASSQAAAWNTEAFF. CDR3 nucleotides: TGTGCCAGCAGCCAAGCAGCGGCCTGGAACACTGAAGCTTTCTTT.